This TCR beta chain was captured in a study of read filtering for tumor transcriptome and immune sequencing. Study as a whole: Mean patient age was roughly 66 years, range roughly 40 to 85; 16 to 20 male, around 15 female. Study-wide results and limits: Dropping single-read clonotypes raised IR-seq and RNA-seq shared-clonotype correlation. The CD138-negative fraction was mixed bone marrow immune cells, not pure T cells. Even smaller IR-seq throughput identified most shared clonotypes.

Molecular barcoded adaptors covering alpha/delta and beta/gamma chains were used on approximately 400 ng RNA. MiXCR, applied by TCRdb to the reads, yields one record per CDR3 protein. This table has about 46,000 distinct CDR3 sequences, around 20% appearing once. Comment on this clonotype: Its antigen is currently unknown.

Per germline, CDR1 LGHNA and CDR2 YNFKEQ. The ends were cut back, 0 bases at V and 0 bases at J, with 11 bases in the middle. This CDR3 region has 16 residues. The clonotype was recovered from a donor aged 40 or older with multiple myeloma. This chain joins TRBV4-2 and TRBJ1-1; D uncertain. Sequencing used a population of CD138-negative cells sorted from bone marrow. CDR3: CASSQDARALNTEAFF. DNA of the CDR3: TGTGCCAGCAGCCAAGATGCGAGGGCCCTGAACACTGAAGCTTTCTTT.